This is a list of T cell receptor beta chains from one sample in a study of graft-versus-host responses after intestinal transplantation. Sequenced by immunoSEQ multiplex PCR; TCRdb stores in-frame clones only, minus some. The sample carries about 12,000 clones, 35% recorded once. Sequenced material: alloreactive CD8+ T cells from a mixed lymphocyte reaction culture, taken before intestinal transplant. Every receptor here comes from a human patient who received an intestinal transplant. Each CDR3 is given with its conserved first and last residue. A D gene is named only where the DNA matches it firmly. Rows may omit the clone size; those that give it use once, few, many or a size class.

d_call: TRBD1; clone_size: NA; v_call: TRBV12-5; j_call: TRBJ2-1; cdr3_aa: CASGTGQGALPSYNEQFF; cdr3_nt: TGTGCTAGTGGTACTGGACAGGGGGCCCTGCCTTCCTACAATGAGCAGTTCTTC
d_call: TRBD1; clone_size: NA; v_call: TRBV13; j_call: TRBJ2-3; cdr3_aa: CASSARAEDRPSTDTQYF; cdr3_nt: TGTGCCAGCAGCGCCCGAGCCGAGGACAGGCCTAGCACAGATACGCAGTATTTT
d_call: NA; clone_size: NA; v_call: TRBV4-1; j_call: TRBJ1-1; cdr3_aa: CASSQSGSTEAFF; cdr3_nt: TGTGCCAGCAGCCAATCCGGGAGCACTGAAGCTTTCTTT
d_call: NA; clone_size: once; v_call: TRBV4-3; j_call: TRBJ2-1; cdr3_aa: CASSQVYNEQFF; cdr3_nt: TGCGCCAGCAGCCAAGTGTACAATGAGCAGTTCTTC
d_call: TRBD2; clone_size: NA; v_call: TRBV19; j_call: TRBJ2-1; cdr3_aa: CASSISGSSYNEQFF; cdr3_nt: TGTGCCAGTAGTATCAGCGGGAGCTCCTACAATGAGCAGTTCTTC
d_call: NA; clone_size: NA; v_call: TRBV10-3; j_call: TRBJ2-3; cdr3_aa: CAISEYKEDTQYF; cdr3_nt: TGTGCCATCAGTGAGTACAAGGAAGATACGCAGTATTTT
d_call: NA; clone_size: NA; v_call: TRBV2; j_call: TRBJ2-1; cdr3_aa: CASSEMGFDEQFF; cdr3_nt: TGTGCCAGCAGTGAAATGGGGTTCGATGAGCAGTTCTTC
d_call: NA; clone_size: few; v_call: TRBV19; j_call: TRBJ1-1; cdr3_aa: CASSMGYTEAFF; cdr3_nt: TGTGCCAGTAGTATGGGGTATACTGAAGCTTTCTTT
d_call: NA; clone_size: NA; v_call: TRBV27; j_call: TRBJ1-1; cdr3_aa: CASSLGTANTEAFF; cdr3_nt: TGTGCCAGCAGTTTAGGGACGGCGAACACTGAAGCTTTCTTT
d_call: TRBD1; clone_size: NA; v_call: TRBV28; j_call: TRBJ2-7; cdr3_aa: CASSFGTGGNEQYF; cdr3_nt: TGTGCCAGCAGTTTCGGGACAGGGGGCAACGAGCAGTACTTC
d_call: TRBD1; clone_size: NA; v_call: TRBV9; j_call: TRBJ2-5; cdr3_aa: CASSPGQGEIVQETQYF; cdr3_nt: TGTGCCAGCAGCCCCGGACAGGGGGAGATAGTCCAAGAGACCCAGTACTTC
d_call: NA; clone_size: NA; v_call: TRBV19; j_call: TRBJ2-1; cdr3_aa: CASSISWTNNEQFF; cdr3_nt: TGTGCCAGTAGTATATCATGGACCAACAATGAGCAGTTCTTC
d_call: TRBD2; clone_size: NA; v_call: TRBV5-4; j_call: TRBJ2-7; cdr3_aa: CASSFIIGTSGRGGSYEQYF; cdr3_nt: TGTGCCAGCAGCTTCATTATCGGGACTAGCGGGAGAGGCGGGTCCTACGAGCAGTACTTC
d_call: NA; clone_size: NA; v_call: TRBV29-1; j_call: TRBJ2-1; cdr3_aa: CSVEADANEQFF; cdr3_nt: TGCAGCGTTGAAGCGGATGCCAATGAGCAGTTCTTC
d_call: NA; clone_size: once; v_call: TRBV4-1; j_call: TRBJ2-1; cdr3_aa: CASSQVGGELENEQFF; cdr3_nt: TGCGCCAGCAGCCAAGTGGGCGGGGAGCTCGAGAATGAGCAGTTCTTC
d_call: NA; clone_size: few; v_call: TRBV4-3; j_call: TRBJ2-1; cdr3_aa: CASRERVVSYNEQFF; cdr3_nt: TGCGCCAGCAGGGAGAGAGTCGTCTCCTACAATGAGCAGTTCTTC
d_call: NA; clone_size: few; v_call: TRBV5-4; j_call: TRBJ1-4; cdr3_aa: CASSQVWDRTEEKLFF; cdr3_nt: TGTGCCAGCAGCCAAGTATGGGACCGGACTGAAGAAAAACTGTTTTTT
d_call: NA; clone_size: medium-sized; v_call: TRBV5-6; j_call: TRBJ1-1; cdr3_aa: CASSLRGVEAFF; cdr3_nt: TGTGCCAGCAGCTTGCGGGGGGTCGAAGCTTTCTTT
d_call: TRBD1; clone_size: NA; v_call: TRBV30; j_call: TRBJ2-2; cdr3_aa: CAWTDGTGGPGELFF; cdr3_nt: TGTGCCTGGACCGATGGGACAGGGGGTCCCGGGGAGCTGTTTTTT
d_call: NA; clone_size: NA; v_call: TRBV2; j_call: TRBJ1-1; cdr3_aa: CASRPTAPTEAFF; cdr3_nt: TGTGCCAGCAGACCGACGGCACCCACTGAAGCTTTCTTT
d_call: NA; clone_size: NA; v_call: TRBV11-2; j_call: TRBJ1-1; cdr3_aa: CASSFPGAAEAFF; cdr3_nt: TGTGCCAGCAGCTTTCCTGGGGCTGCTGAAGCTTTCTTT
d_call: NA; clone_size: NA; v_call: TRBV29-1; j_call: TRBJ2-1; cdr3_aa: CSVLGRRGVHYNEQFF; cdr3_nt: TGCAGCGTTTTGGGGCGGAGGGGAGTCCACTACAATGAGCAGTTCTTC
d_call: NA; clone_size: NA; v_call: TRBV4-1; j_call: TRBJ2-2; cdr3_aa: CASSQSSLNPNTGELFF; cdr3_nt: TGCGCCAGCAGCCAATCAAGCCTTAATCCGAACACCGGGGAGCTGTTTTTT
d_call: TRBD2; clone_size: NA; v_call: TRBV13; j_call: TRBJ2-5; cdr3_aa: CASSPVLAGASETQYF; cdr3_nt: TGTGCCAGCAGCCCGGTTCTAGCGGGAGCCTCGGAGACCCAGTACTTC
d_call: NA; clone_size: NA; v_call: TRBV6-5; j_call: TRBJ2-1; cdr3_aa: CASSTSSYNEQFF; cdr3_nt: TGTGCCAGCAGCACTAGTTCATACAATGAGCAGTTCTTC
d_call: NA; clone_size: NA; v_call: TRBV5-8; j_call: TRBJ1-1; cdr3_aa: CASSPGTNTEAFF; cdr3_nt: TGTGCCAGCAGCCCAGGGACGAACACTGAAGCTTTCTTT
d_call: NA; clone_size: NA; v_call: TRBV28; j_call: TRBJ1-1; cdr3_aa: CASSLQVSELGAFF; cdr3_nt: TGTGCCAGCAGTTTACAAGTTTCCGAACTCGGAGCTTTCTTT
d_call: NA; clone_size: NA; v_call: TRBV6-1; j_call: TRBJ2-7; cdr3_aa: CASSPGLSYEQYF; cdr3_nt: TGTGCCAGCAGTCCGGGACTCAGCTACGAGCAGTACTTC
d_call: TRBD2; clone_size: few; v_call: TRBV28; j_call: TRBJ2-3; cdr3_aa: CASSLPTSGPTDTQYF; cdr3_nt: TGTGCCAGCAGTTTACCTACTAGCGGCCCAACAGATACGCAGTATTTT
d_call: NA; clone_size: NA; v_call: TRBV5-4; j_call: TRBJ2-7; cdr3_aa: CASSLFSDPSYEQYF; cdr3_nt: TGTGCCAGCAGCTTGTTCAGCGACCCCTCCTACGAGCAGTACTTC
d_call: NA; clone_size: medium-sized; v_call: TRBV10-2; j_call: TRBJ2-1; cdr3_aa: CASSEGGEQFF; cdr3_nt: TGCGCCAGCAGTGAAGGCGGTGAGCAGTTCTTC
d_call: TRBD1; clone_size: few; v_call: TRBV25-1; j_call: TRBJ1-1; cdr3_aa: CASSEQGDYTEAFF; cdr3_nt: TGTGCCAGCAGTGAACAGGGGGACTACACTGAAGCTTTCTTT
d_call: NA; clone_size: few; v_call: TRBV6-1; j_call: TRBJ2-5; cdr3_aa: CASSIWTEETQYF; cdr3_nt: TGTGCCAGCAGTATATGGACAGAAGAGACCCAGTACTTC
d_call: NA; clone_size: few; v_call: TRBV7-6; j_call: TRBJ2-1; cdr3_aa: CASSHAEGWGTYNEQFF; cdr3_nt: TGTGCCAGCAGCCACGCGGAAGGGTGGGGGACCTACAATGAGCAGTTCTTC
d_call: TRBD2; clone_size: NA; v_call: TRBV19; j_call: TRBJ2-1; cdr3_aa: CASSITGEGYNEQFF; cdr3_nt: TGTGCCAGTAGTATTACGGGGGAGGGCTACAATGAGCAGTTCTTC
d_call: TRBD2; clone_size: NA; v_call: TRBV28; j_call: TRBJ2-2; cdr3_aa: CASSPIRLAGAGELFF; cdr3_nt: TGTGCCAGCAGTCCCATACGACTAGCCGGGGCCGGGGAGCTGTTTTTT
d_call: NA; clone_size: NA; v_call: TRBV19; j_call: TRBJ2-5; cdr3_aa: CASSIPGQETQYF; cdr3_nt: TGTGCCAGTAGTATTCCGGGTCAAGAGACCCAGTACTTC
d_call: TRBD1; clone_size: few; v_call: TRBV28; j_call: TRBJ2-3; cdr3_aa: CASSSGDRGLDTDTQYF; cdr3_nt: TGTGCCAGCAGCTCAGGGGACAGGGGGTTGGACACAGATACGCAGTATTTT
d_call: TRBD1; clone_size: few; v_call: TRBV29-1; j_call: TRBJ2-7; cdr3_aa: CSVEKGQGRYEQYF; cdr3_nt: TGCAGCGTTGAAAAGGGACAGGGGAGGTACGAGCAGTACTTC
d_call: TRBD2; clone_size: NA; v_call: TRBV4-2; j_call: TRBJ2-1; cdr3_aa: CASSQGGLAAYNEQFF; cdr3_nt: TGTGCCAGCAGCCAAGGAGGACTAGCGGCCTACAATGAGCAGTTCTTC
d_call: NA; clone_size: NA; v_call: TRBV11-2; j_call: TRBJ2-7; cdr3_aa: CASSFLQGTYEQYF; cdr3_nt: TGTGCCAGCAGCTTCTTACAGGGTACCTACGAGCAGTACTTC
d_call: NA; clone_size: NA; v_call: TRBV7-6; j_call: TRBJ2-1; cdr3_aa: CASSGPNWGDEQFF; cdr3_nt: TGTGCCAGCAGCGGGCCCAACTGGGGCGATGAGCAGTTCTTC
d_call: TRBD2; clone_size: NA; v_call: TRBV6-5; j_call: TRBJ2-1; cdr3_aa: CASSYHTSGSGNEQFF; cdr3_nt: TGTGCCAGCAGTTACCATACTAGCGGGAGTGGCAATGAGCAGTTCTTC
d_call: NA; clone_size: few; v_call: TRBV6-1; j_call: TRBJ1-2; cdr3_aa: CASSWGGFYGYTF; cdr3_nt: TGTGCCAGCAGTTGGGGAGGGTTCTATGGCTACACCTTC
d_call: NA; clone_size: once; v_call: TRBV10-1; j_call: TRBJ2-2; cdr3_aa: CASSEGSGELFF; cdr3_nt: TGCGCCAGCAGTGAGGGGTCCGGGGAGCTGTTTTTT
d_call: NA; clone_size: few; v_call: TRBV6-6; j_call: TRBJ2-5; cdr3_aa: CASSLVETAGETQYF; cdr3_nt: TGTGCCAGCAGCCTCGTCGAGACGGCGGGGGAGACCCAGTACTTC
d_call: NA; clone_size: NA; v_call: TRBV5-4; j_call: TRBJ2-1; cdr3_aa: CASSLVLGGAEQFF; cdr3_nt: TGTGCCAGCAGCTTGGTTTTAGGGGGGGCTGAGCAGTTCTTC
d_call: TRBD2; clone_size: NA; v_call: TRBV11-2; j_call: TRBJ2-7; cdr3_aa: CASSQFVTSGSYEQYF; cdr3_nt: TGTGCCAGCAGCCAATTCGTGACTAGCGGGAGCTACGAGCAGTACTTC
d_call: TRBD2; clone_size: few; v_call: TRBV7-6; j_call: TRBJ2-7; cdr3_aa: CASSLGGSTSGSVDEQYF; cdr3_nt: TGTGCCAGCAGCTTAGGGGGGTCGACTAGCGGGAGTGTCGACGAGCAGTACTTC
d_call: TRBD1; clone_size: few; v_call: TRBV6-5; j_call: TRBJ2-7; cdr3_aa: CASRGQGRSYEQYF; cdr3_nt: TGTGCCAGCAGAGGACAGGGGCGGTCCTACGAGCAGTACTTC
d_call: TRBD1; clone_size: few; v_call: TRBV6-5; j_call: TRBJ1-1; cdr3_aa: CASSWTGPNTEAFF; cdr3_nt: TGTGCCAGCAGTTGGACAGGACCGAACACTGAAGCTTTCTTT
d_call: NA; clone_size: NA; v_call: TRBV6-1; j_call: TRBJ2-1; cdr3_aa: CASSEARLLNEQFF; cdr3_nt: TGTGCCAGCAGTGAAGCGCGACTTCTCAATGAGCAGTTCTTC
d_call: NA; clone_size: NA; v_call: TRBV27; j_call: TRBJ1-2; cdr3_aa: CASSLSTGYNGYTF; cdr3_nt: TGTGCCAGCAGTTTATCAACGGGTTATAATGGCTACACCTTC
d_call: TRBD1; clone_size: few; v_call: TRBV6-6; j_call: TRBJ2-1; cdr3_aa: CASSYEGTASNEQFF; cdr3_nt: TGTGCCAGCAGTTACGAGGGGACAGCGAGCAATGAGCAGTTCTTC
d_call: NA; clone_size: NA; v_call: TRBV30; j_call: TRBJ2-7; cdr3_aa: CAWSPPGTFSYEQYF; cdr3_nt: TGTGCCTGGAGTCCCCCGGGGACATTCTCCTACGAGCAGTACTTC
d_call: NA; clone_size: few; v_call: TRBV7-9; j_call: TRBJ2-1; cdr3_aa: CASSSLNDRLEQFF; cdr3_nt: TGTGCCAGCAGCTCACTTAATGACAGGCTTGAGCAGTTCTTC
d_call: NA; clone_size: NA; v_call: TRBV19; j_call: TRBJ1-5; cdr3_aa: CASDTAWSQPQHF; cdr3_nt: TGTGCCAGTGATACCGCGTGGAGCCAGCCCCAGCATTTT